The 28 T cell receptor beta chains given below trace back to one sample, sequenced in a study of cytomegalovirus exposure and HLA in healthy donors. PCR employed 60 Vbeta and 13 Jbeta primers. This table comes from immunoSEQ multiplex PCR, and its TCRdb copy is limited to in-frame clones, with some not included. The sample consists of some 140,000 clones, roughly three quarters of them appearing once. Sequencing was performed on PBMCs. These receptors all come from a woman in her forties in good health and CMV-seronegative.

The genes are TRBV5-1 and TRBJ1-1; unclear D gene. Trimming took off 0 bases at V and 4 bases at J, with 7 bases between the two ends. CDR3 size: 13 residues. Germline V lookup: CDR1 SGHRS, CDR2 YFSETQ. The chain's CDR3 is CASSLVAGTEAFF. The DNA of the CDR3 is TGCGCCAGCAGCTTGGTAGCCGGCACTGAAGCTTTCTTT. Full variable domain (outside the CDR3, taken from reference TRBV5-1 and TRBJ1-1): KAGVTQTPRYLIKTRGQQVTLSCSPISGHRSVSWYQQTPGQGLQFLFEYFSETQRNKGNFPGRFSGRQFSNSRSEMNVSTLELGDSALYLCASSLVAGTEAFFGQGTRLTVV.

This clone was seen once. This chain connects TRBV6-5 to TRBJ1-2; TRBD1 is a possible D gene (6 bases). The CDR3 has 12 residues. The germline CDR1 and CDR2 sequences are MNHEY and SVGAGI. V gave up 0 bases and J gave up 12 bases, with 11 bases separating them. CDR3: CASSYSKGTHTF. CDR3 coding DNA: TGTGCCAGCAGTTACTCGAAAGGGACACACACCTTC.

The rearrangement joins TRBV6-5 to TRBJ2-5; 8 nucleotides agree with TRBD2. The V gene's germline CDR1 is MNHEY and CDR2 SVGAGI. This CDR3 spans 14 amino acids. V was clipped by 8 bases and J by 5 bases; unmatched bases: 10. CDR3 loop: CASGERGKGETQYF. CDR3 bases: TGTGCCAGCGGCGAGCGGGGGAAGGGGGAGACCCAGTACTTC.

This clone was detected only a few times. This rearrangement joins TRBV29-1 to TRBJ1-2; 7 nucleotides agree with TRBD1. The CDR3 runs 11 residues. J lost 4 bases, V lost 4 bases, and 0 bases had no gene match. From germline, CDR1 is SQVTM and CDR2 ANQGSEA. CDR3 nucleotide sequence: TGCAGCGTTGCAGGGGGCTATGGCTACACCTTC. Translated, it gives CSVAGGYGYTF. The whole variable domain, filled in from reference TRBV29-1 and TRBJ1-2, reads SAVISQKPSRDICQRGTSLTIQCQVDSQVTMMFWYRQQPGQSLTLIATANQGSEATYESGFVIDKFPISRPNLTFSTLTVSNMSPEDSSIYLCSVAGGYGYTFGSGTRLTVV.

V and J are TRBV14 and TRBJ2-7; TRBD2 is a possible D gene (5 bases). Between the trimmed V and J ends, which lost 0 bases and 2 bases, there was a span of 11 bases. The CDR3 spans 15 residues. Germline CDR1 reads SGHDN; CDR2 reads FVKESK. The CDR3, as DNA: TGTGCCAGCAGCCAAGAAGGCGGGTTTCCCTACGAGCAGTACTTC. Translated: CASSQEGGFPYEQYF.

The chain joins TRBV6-5 to TRBJ1-1; D gene ambiguous. CDR1 and CDR2 (germline): MNHEY, SVGAGI. This CDR3 has 15 amino acids. Trimming shortened V by 1 base and J by 5 bases, and 14 bases separated the two germline ends. CDR3 sequence (DNA): TGTGCCAGCAGTTACTTCCCCAACGCGGGAACTGAAGCTTTCTTT. Residues: CASSYFPNAGTEAFF.

The CDR3, as DNA: TGCGCCAGCAGCTTCGGGACAGGGCGGGAAAAACTGTTTTTT. Encoded protein: CASSFGTGREKLFF. This rearrangement joins TRBV5-1 to TRBJ1-4, with TRBD1 matching over 9 bases. This CDR3 spans 14 amino acids. With V trimmed by 2 bases and J by 8 bases, 4 bases remained unmatched. From germline, CDR1 is SGHRS and CDR2 YFSETQ.

The chain carries TRBV2 and TRBJ1-5; no clear D. The CDR3 consists of 14 residues. The germline V gene encodes CDR1 SNHLY and CDR2 FYNNEI. V shed 6 bases and J shed 6 bases, with 15 bases lying between them. CDR3 nucleotides: TGTGCCAGCAGGGCGGATTTATACGTTCAGCCCCAGCATTTT. Its protein is CASRADLYVQPQHF.

The chain couples TRBV5-1 to TRBJ2-7, with no clear D. The CDR3 totals 15 residues. V lost 4 bases, J lost 0 bases, and 14 bases lay in between. CDR1 SGHRS and CDR2 YFSETQ come from the germline V gene. The CDR3 is CASSARTGSSYEQYF. The CDR3 region has the DNA TGCGCCAGCAGCGCCAGAACCGGGTCCTCCTACGAGCAGTACTTC.

This sequence joins TRBV9 and TRBJ2-5, with 10 positions matching TRBD2. Germline-derived CDR1 and CDR2 are SGDLS and YYNGEE. After removal of 4 bases from V and 2 bases from J, the junction contained 2 bases not matched to a gene. There are 14 residues in the CDR3. The CDR3 coding sequence is TGTGCCAGCAGCCAAGCGGGGGGGCAAGAGACCCAGTACTTC. Protein sequence: CASSQAGGQETQYF.

The chain is built from TRBV4-3 and TRBJ1-1; no reliable D call. CDR1 is LGHNA, CDR2 YSLEER, per germline. This CDR3 region has 16 residues. Between the trimmed V and J ends, which lost 0 bases and 1 base, there was a span of 12 bases. The CDR3 DNA sequence: TGCGCCAGCAGCCAAGATTCGACCAGGCGGAACACTGAAGCTTTCTTT. It yields the protein CASSQDSTRRNTEAFF.

J is TRBJ2-1 and V is TRBV10-2, with D possibly TRBD1 on 7 matching bases. Germline CDR1 WSHSY, CDR2 SAAADI. V lost 0 bases and J lost 15, with 18 bases in between. The CDR3 totals 14 residues. CDR3 protein: CASSESTSGHRGFF. The CDR3 DNA follows: TGCGCCAGCAGTGAGTCGACTAGTGGGCACAGGGGGTTCTTC.

The chain links TRBV5-1 to TRBJ1-2; 7 bases map to TRBD1. Trimming cost V 3 bases and J 0 bases; bases outside gene matches: 8. The CDR3 is made up of 16 amino acids. Looked up from germline, CDR1 is SGHRS and CDR2 is YFSETQ. CDR3 region: CASSSYSTGPNYGYTF. The CDR3 nucleotides read TGCGCCAGCAGCTCCTACTCGACAGGGCCTAACTATGGCTACACCTTC.

This chain connects TRBV29-1 to TRBJ1-1; D is ambiguous. This CDR3 comprises 10 residues. V was clipped by 4 bases and J by 11 bases, with 11 bases between them. Per the germline V gene, CDR1 is SQVTM and CDR2 is ANQGSEA. The CDR3 loop reads CSVVVCGAFF. Written as DNA, the CDR3 is TGCAGCGTTGTTGTCTGTGGCGCTTTCTTT. Full variable domain (missing parts from reference TRBV29-1 and TRBJ1-1): SAVISQKPSRDICQRGTSLTIQCQVDSQVTMMFWYRQQPGQSLTLIATANQGSEATYESGFVIDKFPISRPNLTFSTLTVSNMSPEDSSIYLCSVVVCGAFFGQGTRLTVV.

V and J are TRBV6-1 and TRBJ1-3, with D tentatively TRBD1 (5 bases). Trimming cost V 4 bases and J 0 bases, with 19 bases left between them. CDR1 and CDR2 from the germline V gene are MNHNS and SASEGT. The CDR3 extends over 18 amino acids. The CDR3 bases are TGTGCCAGCAGTGCCAGAGGGACTCTTCCTTTCTCTGGAAACACCATATATTTT. It translates to CASSARGTLPFSGNTIYF.

The chain links TRBV29-1 to TRBJ2-2; 9 nucleotides line up with TRBD2. V shed 5 bases and J 2 bases; nucleotides not matched to a gene: 12. There are 17 residues in the CDR3. Germline V lookup: CDR1 SQVTM, CDR2 ANQGSEA. The chain's CDR3 is CSVPRVAGAINTGELFF. The CDR3 DNA sequence: TGCAGCGTTCCCAGGGTAGCGGGGGCCATTAACACCGGGGAGCTGTTTTTT.

The rearrangement joins TRBV4-2 to TRBJ2-7; 9 nucleotides align to TRBD2. Germline CDR1 reads LGHNA; CDR2 reads YNFKEQ. The CDR3 is made up of 19 amino acids. V dropped 4 bases and J dropped 3; count of bases not matched to a gene: 19. CDR3 DNA: TGTGCCAGCAGCCTCGCCGGTAGCGGGGGTTCCCCTCTAAGCTACGAGCAGTACTTC. It codes for CASSLAGSGGSPLSYEQYF.

V usage is TRBV6-1 and J usage is TRBJ1-6, with D uncertain. This CDR3 is built from 17 residues. Germline CDR1 reads MNHNS; CDR2 reads SASEGT. Trimming removed 6 bases at V and 10 bases at J, with 25 bases between. The CDR3 DNA follows: TGTGCCAGCAGAGAAACCGGGTCGCCCACCGGTAGGTCACCCCTCCACTTT. The encoded protein is CASRETGSPTGRSPLHF.

This clone was observed many times. The chain carries TRBV6-1 and TRBJ2-2, with D possibly TRBD2 on 5 matching bases. Germline CDR1 and CDR2: MNHNS and SASEGT. The CDR3 is 15 amino acids. The V gene lost 4 bases and the J gene lost 4 bases, with 13 bases spanning the gap. For the CDR3, the DNA is TGTGCCAGCAGTGTAGACGTGGGAGCCACCGGGGAGCTGTTTTTT. Translating it yields CASSVDVGATGELFF.

CDR3 nucleotide sequence: TGTGCCAGCAGCTTGGGCCAGGGAGGACCCCCTGGAATCGATTTCTTT. Amino acid sequence: CASSLGQGGPPGIDFF. This chain uses TRBV5-6 with TRBJ1-1, with a weak D call TRBD1 (5 bases). CDR3 size: 16 residues. V was cut by 0 bases and J by 13 bases, with 25 bases left in between. Per the germline V gene, CDR1 is SGHDT and CDR2 is YYEEEE.

This chain uses TRBV19 with TRBJ2-5, with 8 bases identical to TRBD1. CDR1 and CDR2 from the germline V gene are LNHDA and SQIVND (reference sequence). This CDR3 region has 14 residues. Trimming took 6 bases from V and 3 from J; bases not matched to a gene: 6. CDR3 DNA sequence: TGTGCCAGTAGGCGGACAGGGCGAAAAGAGACCCAGTACTTC. Translation: CASRRTGRKETQYF.

This chain connects TRBV6-1 to TRBJ2-5; TRBD2 matches at 7 bases. CDR1 is MNHNS and CDR2 is SASEGT in the germline V gene. The CDR3 is made up of 13 amino acids. With V trimmed by 8 bases and J by 1 base, 4 bases remained unmatched. This CDR3 is CASHRTSQETQYF. In DNA, the CDR3 is TGTGCCAGCCATAGGACTAGCCAAGAGACCCAGTACTTC.

The chain is built from TRBV2 and TRBJ1-2, with D tentatively TRBD1 (5 bases). Looked up from germline, CDR1 is SNHLY and CDR2 is FYNNEI. Trimming cost V 6 bases and J 8 bases, with 16 bases left between them. The CDR3 runs to 13 residues. The CDR3: CASRVREGSGYTF. The CDR3 bases are TGTGCCAGCAGGGTCAGGGAGGGCTCCGGCTACACCTTC.

This chain joins TRBV6-5 and TRBJ1-6; weak D call: TRBD1 (5 bases). Germline values: CDR1 MNHEY, CDR2 SVGAGI. This CDR3 is built from 16 residues. Trimming took 0 bases from V and 7 from J, leaving 13 bases between them. CDR3 residues: CASSYSAWGGNSPLHF. The DNA of the CDR3 is TGTGCCAGCAGTTACTCCGCTTGGGGGGGAAATTCACCCCTCCACTTT.

V usage is TRBV2 and J usage is TRBJ1-2; D may be TRBD1 (5 bases). With 0 bases removed from V and 2 bases from J, the gap between germline ends came to 7 bases. The CDR3 is 14 amino acids. Germline-derived CDR1 and CDR2 are SNHLY and FYNNEI. CDR3 coding DNA: TGTGCCAGCAGTGAAGCCAACAGGAACTATGGCTACACCTTC. Amino acids: CASSEANRNYGYTF.

This chain connects TRBV10-2 to TRBJ1-1; D unresolved. CDR3 length: 13 amino acids. Germline CDR1 and CDR2: WSHSY and SAAADI. Trimming left V 7 bases short and J 5 bases short, with 14 bases between. CDR3 bases: TGCGCCAGCATAACGGGTTTCGGGACTGAAGCTTTCTTT. The encoded protein is CASITGFGTEAFF.

This clone was seen a handful of times. The chain joins TRBV7-3 to TRBJ2-3; no clear D gene. The CDR3 length is 15 residues. Trimming shortened V by 2 bases and J by 0 bases, and 9 bases separated the two germline ends. Germline V gene sequence: CDR1 SGHTA, CDR2 FQGTGA. CDR3 in amino acids: CASSLVLSSTDTQYF. The CDR3 bases are TGTGCCAGCAGCTTAGTTCTTTCTAGCACAGATACGCAGTATTTT.

The chain has TRBV27 and TRBJ2-7, with TRBD2 as a possible D gene (5 bases). CDR3 length: 17 residues. The V and J ends lost 6 bases and 4 bases respectively, with 25 bases between them. The V gene's germline CDR1 is MNHEY and CDR2 SMNVEV (reference sequence). This CDR3 reads CASRRSSGIQTHYEQYF. The DNA for the CDR3 is TGTGCCAGCAGACGTTCTTCCGGGATCCAGACCCATTACGAGCAGTACTTC.